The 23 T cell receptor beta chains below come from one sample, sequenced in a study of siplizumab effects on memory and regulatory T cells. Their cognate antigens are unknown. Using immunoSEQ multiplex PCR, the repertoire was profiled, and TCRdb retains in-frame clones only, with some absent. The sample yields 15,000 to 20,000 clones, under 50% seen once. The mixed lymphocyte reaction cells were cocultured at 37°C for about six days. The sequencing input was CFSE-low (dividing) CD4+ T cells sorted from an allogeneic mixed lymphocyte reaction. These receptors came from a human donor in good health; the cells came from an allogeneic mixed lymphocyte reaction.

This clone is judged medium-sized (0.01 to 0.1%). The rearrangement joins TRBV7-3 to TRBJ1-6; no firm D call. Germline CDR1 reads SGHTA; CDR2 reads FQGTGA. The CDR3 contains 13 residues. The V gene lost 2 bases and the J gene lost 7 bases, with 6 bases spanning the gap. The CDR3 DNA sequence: TGTGCCAGCAGCTTAGGTGCAAATTCACCCCTCCACTTT. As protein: CASSLGANSPLHF.

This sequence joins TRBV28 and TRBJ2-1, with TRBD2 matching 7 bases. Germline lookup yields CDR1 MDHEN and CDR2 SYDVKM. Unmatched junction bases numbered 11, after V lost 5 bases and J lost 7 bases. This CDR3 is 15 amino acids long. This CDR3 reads CASSRGRGWVNEQFF. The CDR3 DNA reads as TGTGCCAGCAGTCGAGGGAGGGGATGGGTGAATGAGCAGTTCTTC.

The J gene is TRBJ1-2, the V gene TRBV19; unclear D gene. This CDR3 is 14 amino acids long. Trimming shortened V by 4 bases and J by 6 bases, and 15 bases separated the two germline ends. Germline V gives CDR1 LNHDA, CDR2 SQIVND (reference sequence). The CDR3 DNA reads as TGTGCCAGTAGTACTCGTTCGGACCGGAATGGCTACACCTTC. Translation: CASSTRSDRNGYTF.

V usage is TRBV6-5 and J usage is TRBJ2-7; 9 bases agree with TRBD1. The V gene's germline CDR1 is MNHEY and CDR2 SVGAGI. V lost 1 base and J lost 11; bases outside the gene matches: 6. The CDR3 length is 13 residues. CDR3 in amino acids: CASSYLTGQGKYF. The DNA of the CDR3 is TGTGCCAGCAGTTACTTAACGGGACAGGGCAAGTACTTC.

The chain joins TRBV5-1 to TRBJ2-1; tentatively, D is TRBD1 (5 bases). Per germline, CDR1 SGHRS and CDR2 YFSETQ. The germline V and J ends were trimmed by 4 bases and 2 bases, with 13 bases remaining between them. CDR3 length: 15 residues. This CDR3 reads CASSPTVTTYNEQFF. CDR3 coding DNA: TGCGCCAGCAGCCCGACAGTCACCACCTACAATGAGCAGTTCTTC.

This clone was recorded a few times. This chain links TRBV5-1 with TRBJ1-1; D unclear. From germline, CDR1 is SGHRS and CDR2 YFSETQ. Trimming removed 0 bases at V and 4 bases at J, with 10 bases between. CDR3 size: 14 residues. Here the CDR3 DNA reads TGCGCCAGCAGCTTGGGCGGGGTCCTCACTGAAGCTTTCTTT. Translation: CASSLGGVLTEAFF.

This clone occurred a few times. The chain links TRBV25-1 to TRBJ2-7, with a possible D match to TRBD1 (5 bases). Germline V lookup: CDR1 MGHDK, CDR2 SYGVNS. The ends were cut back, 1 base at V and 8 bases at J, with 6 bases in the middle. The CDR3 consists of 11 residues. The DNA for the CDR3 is TGTGCCAGCAGTGAATGGACAAAGCAGTACTTC. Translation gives CASSEWTKQYF.

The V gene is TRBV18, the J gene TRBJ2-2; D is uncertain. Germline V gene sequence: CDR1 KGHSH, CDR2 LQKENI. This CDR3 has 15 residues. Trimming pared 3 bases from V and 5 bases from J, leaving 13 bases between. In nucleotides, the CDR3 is TGTGCCAGCTCACCTAATCACATTTGGACCGGGGAGCTGTTTTTT. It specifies CASSPNHIWTGELFF.

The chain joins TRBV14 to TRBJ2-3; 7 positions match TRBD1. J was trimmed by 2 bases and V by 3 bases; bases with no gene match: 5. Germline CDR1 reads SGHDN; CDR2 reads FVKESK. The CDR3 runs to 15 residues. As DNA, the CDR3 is TGTGCCAGCAGCCACGGACAGGTGACCACAGATACGCAGTATTTT. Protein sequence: CASSHGQVTTDTQYF.

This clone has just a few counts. CDR3 sequence: CASSLGPAGEQFF. The DNA of the CDR3 is TGTGCCAGCAGCTTAGGACCAGCCGGTGAGCAGTTCTTC. V gene TRBV5-6 combines with J gene TRBJ2-1, with unresolved D. Germline V gives CDR1 SGHDT, CDR2 YYEEEE. This CDR3 region has 13 residues. V dropped 2 bases and J dropped 9 bases, with 12 bases sitting between them.

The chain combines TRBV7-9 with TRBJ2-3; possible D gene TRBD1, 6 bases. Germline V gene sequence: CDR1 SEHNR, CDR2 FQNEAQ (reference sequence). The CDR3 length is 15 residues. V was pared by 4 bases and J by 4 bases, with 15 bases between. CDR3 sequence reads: CASSSQGSSPDTQYF. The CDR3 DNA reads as TGTGCCAGCAGCTCACAGGGATCCTCACCAGATACGCAGTATTTT.

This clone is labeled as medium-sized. Written as DNA, the CDR3 is TGTGCCAGCAGTTTAGGCCGGGGCACCTATGGCTACACCTTC. Translation gives CASSLGRGTYGYTF. The V call is TRBV28, the J call TRBJ1-2; TRBD1 might be the D (5 bases). Germline V lookup: CDR1 MDHEN, CDR2 SYDVKM. The V end lost 2 bases, the J end lost 4 bases, and 11 bases lay between the germline ends. The CDR3 consists of 14 residues.

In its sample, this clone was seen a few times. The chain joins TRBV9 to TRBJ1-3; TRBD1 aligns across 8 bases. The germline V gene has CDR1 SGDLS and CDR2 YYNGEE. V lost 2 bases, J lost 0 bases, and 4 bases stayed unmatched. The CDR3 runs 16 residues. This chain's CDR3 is CASSVDRVRSGNTIYF. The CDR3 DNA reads TGTGCCAGCAGCGTGGACAGGGTTCGCTCTGGAAACACCATATATTTT.

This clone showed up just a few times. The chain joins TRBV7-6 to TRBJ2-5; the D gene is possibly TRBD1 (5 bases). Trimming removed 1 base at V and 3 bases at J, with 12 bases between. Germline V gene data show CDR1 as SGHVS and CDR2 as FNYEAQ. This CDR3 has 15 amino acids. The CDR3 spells CASSLGTTGKETQYF. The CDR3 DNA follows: TGTGCCAGCAGCTTAGGGACAACCGGCAAAGAGACCCAGTACTTC.

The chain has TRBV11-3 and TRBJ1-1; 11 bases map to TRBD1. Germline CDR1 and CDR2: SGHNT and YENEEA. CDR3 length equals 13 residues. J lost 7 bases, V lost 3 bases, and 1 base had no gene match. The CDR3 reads CASSLGQGGEAFF. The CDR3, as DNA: TGTGCCAGCAGCTTGGGACAGGGGGGTGAAGCTTTCTTT. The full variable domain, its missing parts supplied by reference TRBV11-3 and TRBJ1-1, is EAGVVQSPRYKIIEKKQPVAFWCNPISGHNTLYWYLQNLGQGPELLIRYENEEAVDDSQLPKDRFSAERLKGVDSTLKIQPAELGDSAVYLCASSLGQGGEAFFGQGTRLTVV.

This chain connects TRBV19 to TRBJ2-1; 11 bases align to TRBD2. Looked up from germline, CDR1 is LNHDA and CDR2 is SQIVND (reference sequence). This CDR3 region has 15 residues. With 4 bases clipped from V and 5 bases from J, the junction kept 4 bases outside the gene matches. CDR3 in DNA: TGTGCCAGTAGTACGGGACTAGCGGTCCACAATGAGCAGTTCTTC. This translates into CASSTGLAVHNEQFF. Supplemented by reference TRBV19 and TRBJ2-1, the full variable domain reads DGGITQSPKYLFRKEGQNVTLSCEQNLNHDAMYWYRQDPGQGLRLIYYSQIVNDFQKGDIAEGYSVSREKKESFPLTVTSAQKNPTAFYLCASSTGLAVHNEQFFGPGTRLTVL.

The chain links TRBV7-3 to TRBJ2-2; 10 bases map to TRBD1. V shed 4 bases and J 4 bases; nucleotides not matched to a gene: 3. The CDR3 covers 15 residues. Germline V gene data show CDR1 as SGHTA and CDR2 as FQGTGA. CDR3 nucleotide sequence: TGTGCCAGCAGCTCCCGACAGGGGGCCACCGGGGAGCTGTTTTTT. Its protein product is CASSSRQGATGELFF.

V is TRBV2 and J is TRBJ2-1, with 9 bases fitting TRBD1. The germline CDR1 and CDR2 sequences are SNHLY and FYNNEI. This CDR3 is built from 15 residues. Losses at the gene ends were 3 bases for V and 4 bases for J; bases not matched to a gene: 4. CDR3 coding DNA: TGTGCCAGCAGTGATTTGGGACAGGGTTACAATGAGCAGTTCTTC. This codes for CASSDLGQGYNEQFF.

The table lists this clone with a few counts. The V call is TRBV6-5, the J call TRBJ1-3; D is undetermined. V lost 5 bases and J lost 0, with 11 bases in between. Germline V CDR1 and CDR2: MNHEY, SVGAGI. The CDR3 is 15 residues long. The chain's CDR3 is CASSADRNSGNTIYF. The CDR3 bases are TGTGCCAGCAGTGCCGACCGCAACTCTGGAAACACCATATATTTT.

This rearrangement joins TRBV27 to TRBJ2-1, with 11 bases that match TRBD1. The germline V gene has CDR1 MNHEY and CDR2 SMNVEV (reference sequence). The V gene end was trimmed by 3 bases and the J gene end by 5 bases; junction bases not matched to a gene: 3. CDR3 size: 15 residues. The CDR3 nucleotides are TGTGCCAGCAGTTTCGCGGGACAGGGGGACAATGAGCAGTTCTTC. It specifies CASSFAGQGDNEQFF.

The CDR3 loop reads CASGKRGVAETQYF. The CDR3 DNA reads as TGTGCCAGCGGAAAGCGGGGGGTCGCAGAGACCCAGTACTTC. The chain employs TRBV6-1 and TRBJ2-5; TRBD2 matches at 9 bases. The CDR3 runs to 14 residues. V was clipped by 8 bases and J by 4 bases; unmatched bases: 8. The germline V gene encodes CDR1 MNHNS and CDR2 SASEGT.

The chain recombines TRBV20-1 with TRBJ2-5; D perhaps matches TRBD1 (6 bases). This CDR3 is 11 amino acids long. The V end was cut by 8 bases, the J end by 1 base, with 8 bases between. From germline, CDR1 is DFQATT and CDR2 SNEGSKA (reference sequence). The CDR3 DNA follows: TGCAGTACAGGGACCCAAGAGACCCAGTACTTC. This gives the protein CSTGTQETQYF.

CDR3 protein: CASSLAGRSGANVLTF. CDR3 DNA sequence: TGTGCCAGCAGCTTAGCCGGGAGATCTGGGGCCAACGTCCTGACTTTC. The chain carries TRBV11-1 and TRBJ2-6; the D gene is possibly TRBD2 (6 bases). V lost 0 bases and J lost 1, with 7 bases in between. The CDR3 is 16 residues long. The V gene's germline CDR1 is SGHAT and CDR2 FQDESV (reference sequence).